This record looks at one TCR beta chain sequence and its context. The source of the sample is a study of blood T cell repertoires in COVID-19. The wider study: COVID-19 samples, acute and convalescent, were from the United States, Italy and Spain. Nucleic acid was either cDNA or gDNA, and it came from T cells, B-cell-depleted T cells, or PBMCs.

In the original analysis: Reference gene primer amplification yielded estimated nucleated cell counts. Profiled with immunoSEQ multiplex PCR; TCRdb holds only in-frame clones, not every one. V, J and clone size are those of that table, while D and trimming were read from the DNA. The table shows tens of thousands of clones, with roughly 85% occurring only once. The trim removed 5 bases at V and 4 bases at J, leaving 6 bases unmatched. Germline loops: CDR1 MGHRA, CDR2 YSYEKL. This CDR3 has 15 residues. The clonotype originates from a human donor in a cohort sampled during active COVID-19. This chain uses TRBV4-1 with TRBJ2-3, with TRBD1 identical over 10 bases. Sequencing used peripheral blood. CDR3 sequence: CASSYGQGDADTQYF. The CDR3 DNA is TGCGCCAGCAGCTACGGACAGGGGGACGCAGATACGCAGTATTTT.